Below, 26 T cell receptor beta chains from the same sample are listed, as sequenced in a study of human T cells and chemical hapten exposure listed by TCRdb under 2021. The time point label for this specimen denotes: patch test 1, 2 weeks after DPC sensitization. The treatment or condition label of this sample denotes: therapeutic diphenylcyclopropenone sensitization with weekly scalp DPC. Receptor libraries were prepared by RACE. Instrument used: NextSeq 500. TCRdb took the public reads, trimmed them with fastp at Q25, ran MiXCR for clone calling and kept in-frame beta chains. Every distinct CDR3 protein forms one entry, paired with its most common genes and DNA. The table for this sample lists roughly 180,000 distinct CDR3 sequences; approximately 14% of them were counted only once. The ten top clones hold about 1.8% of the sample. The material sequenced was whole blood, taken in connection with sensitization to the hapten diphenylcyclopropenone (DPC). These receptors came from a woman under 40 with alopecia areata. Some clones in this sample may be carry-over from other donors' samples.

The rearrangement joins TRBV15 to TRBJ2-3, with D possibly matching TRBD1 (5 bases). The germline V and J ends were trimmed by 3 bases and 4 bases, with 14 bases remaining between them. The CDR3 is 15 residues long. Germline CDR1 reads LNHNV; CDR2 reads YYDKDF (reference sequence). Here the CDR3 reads CATSSSGSFADTQYF. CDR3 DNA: TGTGCCACCAGCAGCTCAGGGTCGTTCGCAGATACGCAGTATTTT.

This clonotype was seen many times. CDR3 sequence: CASTVQETQYF. The DNA for the CDR3 is TGTGCCAGCACGGTCCAAGAGACCCAGTACTTC. The V and J genes are TRBV6-5 and TRBJ2-5; D is uncertain. The germline V gene encodes CDR1 MNHEY and CDR2 SVGAGI. This CDR3 has 11 amino acids. V dropped 7 bases and J dropped 1 base, with 4 bases sitting between them.

Here the CDR3 DNA reads TGTGCCAGCTCACCTCCCCTACCCGGGAACACCGGGGAGCTGTTTTTT. This codes for CASSPPLPGNTGELFF. The J gene is TRBJ2-2, the V gene TRBV18; no clear D. The CDR3 extends over 16 amino acids. Trimming removed 3 bases from V and 1 base from J, with 12 bases in between. The germline CDR1 and CDR2 sequences are KGHSH and LQKENI.

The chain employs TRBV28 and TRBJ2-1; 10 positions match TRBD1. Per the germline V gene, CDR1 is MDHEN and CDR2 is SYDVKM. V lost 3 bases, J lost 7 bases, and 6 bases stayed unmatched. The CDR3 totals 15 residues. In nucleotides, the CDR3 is TGTGCCAGCAGTTTGGTGGGACAGGGGTGGAATGAGCAGTTCTTC. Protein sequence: CASSLVGQGWNEQFF.

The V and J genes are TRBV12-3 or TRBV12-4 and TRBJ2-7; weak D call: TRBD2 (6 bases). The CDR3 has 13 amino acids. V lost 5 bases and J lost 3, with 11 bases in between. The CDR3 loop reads CASSRDFFYEQYF. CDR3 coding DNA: TGTGCCAGCAGTCGGGACTTCTTCTACGAGCAGTACTTC.

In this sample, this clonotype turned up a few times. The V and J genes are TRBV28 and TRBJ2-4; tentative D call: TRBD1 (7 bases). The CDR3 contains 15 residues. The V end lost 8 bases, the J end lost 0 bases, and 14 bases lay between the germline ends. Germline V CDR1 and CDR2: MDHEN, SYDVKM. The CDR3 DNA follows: TGTGCCAGCCGTGGCAGGGGGGTAGCCAAAAACATTCAGTACTTC. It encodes CASRGRGVAKNIQYF.

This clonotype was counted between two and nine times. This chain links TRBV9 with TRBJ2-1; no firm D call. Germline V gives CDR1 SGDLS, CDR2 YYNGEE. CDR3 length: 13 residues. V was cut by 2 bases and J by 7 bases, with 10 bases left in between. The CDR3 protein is CASSVYVENEQFF. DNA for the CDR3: TGTGCCAGCAGCGTGTACGTGGAAAATGAGCAGTTCTTC.

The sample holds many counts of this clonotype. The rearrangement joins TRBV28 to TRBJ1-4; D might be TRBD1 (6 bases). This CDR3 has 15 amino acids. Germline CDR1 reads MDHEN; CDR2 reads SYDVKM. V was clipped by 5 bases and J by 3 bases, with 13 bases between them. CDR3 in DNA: TGTGCCAGCAGTATTCCAGGGGAAGCTAATGAAAAACTGTTTTTT. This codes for CASSIPGEANEKLFF. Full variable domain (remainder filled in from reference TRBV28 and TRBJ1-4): DVKVTQSSRYLVKRTGEKVFLECVQDMDHENMFWYRQDPGLGLRLIYFSYDVKMKEKGDIPEGYSVSREKKERFSLILESASTNQTSMYLCASSIPGEANEKLFFGSGTQLSVL.

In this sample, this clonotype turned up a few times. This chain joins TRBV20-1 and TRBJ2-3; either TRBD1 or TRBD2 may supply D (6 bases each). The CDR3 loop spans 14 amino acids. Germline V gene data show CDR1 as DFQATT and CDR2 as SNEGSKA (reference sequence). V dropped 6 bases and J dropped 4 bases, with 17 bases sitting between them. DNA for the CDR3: TGCAGTGCGTATGCTGGAGGGGGTCCAGATACGCAGTATTTT. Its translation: CSAYAGGGPDTQYF.

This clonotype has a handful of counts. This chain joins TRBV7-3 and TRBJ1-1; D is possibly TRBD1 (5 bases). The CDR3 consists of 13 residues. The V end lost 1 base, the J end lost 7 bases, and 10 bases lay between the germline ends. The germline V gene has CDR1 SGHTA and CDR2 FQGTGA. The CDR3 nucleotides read TGTGCCAGCAGCTTAAATGTGAGGGGTGAAGCTTTCTTT. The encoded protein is CASSLNVRGEAFF.

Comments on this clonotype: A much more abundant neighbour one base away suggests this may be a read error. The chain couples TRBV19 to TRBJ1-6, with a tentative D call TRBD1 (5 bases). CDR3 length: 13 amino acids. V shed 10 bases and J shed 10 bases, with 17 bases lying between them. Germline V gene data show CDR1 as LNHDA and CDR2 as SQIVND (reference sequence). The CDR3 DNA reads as TGTGCCAATAGACACTCCCAGGGATCACCCCTCCACTTT. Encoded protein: CANRHSQGSPLHF.

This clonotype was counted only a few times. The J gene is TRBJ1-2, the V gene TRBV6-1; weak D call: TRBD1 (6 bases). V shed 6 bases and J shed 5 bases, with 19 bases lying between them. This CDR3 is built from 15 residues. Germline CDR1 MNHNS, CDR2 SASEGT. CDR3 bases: TGTGCCAGCAGGGAACAGGGCGAACCGATATATGGCTACACCTTC. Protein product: CASREQGEPIYGYTF.

The CDR3 coding sequence is TGCAGTGCTAGAGCCCATATTATGGAGGTGGAAGCTTTCTTT. It is translated as CSARAHIMEVEAFF. V and J are TRBV20-1 and TRBJ1-1, with D unresolved. Deletions cut 1 base from V and 8 bases from J, with 17 bases between. The V gene's germline CDR1 is DFQATT and CDR2 SNEGSKA (reference sequence). CDR3 length: 14 residues.

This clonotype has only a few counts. The CDR3 DNA reads TGTGCCAGCAGACTACTACAGGGTTGGCTAGGAGAGACCCAGTACTTC. This gives the protein CASRLLQGWLGETQYF. The chain links TRBV6-1 to TRBJ2-5; TRBD1 is a possible D gene (6 bases). The length of the CDR3 is 16 residues. Per the germline V gene, CDR1 is MNHNS and CDR2 is SASEGT. Trimming removed 6 bases from V and 4 bases from J, with 21 bases in between.

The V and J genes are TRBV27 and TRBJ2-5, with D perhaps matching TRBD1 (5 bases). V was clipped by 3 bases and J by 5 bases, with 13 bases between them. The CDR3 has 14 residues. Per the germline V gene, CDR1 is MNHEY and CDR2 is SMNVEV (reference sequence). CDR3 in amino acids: CASSLSGYRETQYF. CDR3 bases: TGTGCCAGCAGTTTGTCAGGGTATCGGGAGACCCAGTACTTC.

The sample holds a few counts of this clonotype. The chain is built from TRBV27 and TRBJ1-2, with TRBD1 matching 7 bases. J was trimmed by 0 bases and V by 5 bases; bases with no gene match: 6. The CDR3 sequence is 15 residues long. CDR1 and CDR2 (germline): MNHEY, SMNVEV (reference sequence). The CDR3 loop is CASSVTGDPNYGYTF. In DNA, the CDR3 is TGTGCCAGCAGTGTTACAGGGGACCCTAACTATGGCTACACCTTC.

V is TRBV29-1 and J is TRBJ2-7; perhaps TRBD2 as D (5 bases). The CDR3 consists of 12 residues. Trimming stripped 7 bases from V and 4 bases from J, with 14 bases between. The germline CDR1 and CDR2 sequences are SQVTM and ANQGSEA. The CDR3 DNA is TGCAGCGCTCTGCTCGGGGTTTACGAGCAGTACTTC. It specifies CSALLGVYEQYF.

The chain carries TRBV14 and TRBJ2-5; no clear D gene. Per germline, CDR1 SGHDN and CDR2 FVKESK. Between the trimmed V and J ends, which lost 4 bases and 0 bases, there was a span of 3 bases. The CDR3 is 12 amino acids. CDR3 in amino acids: CASSRYQETQYF. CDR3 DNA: TGTGCCAGCAGCCGGTACCAAGAGACCCAGTACTTC.

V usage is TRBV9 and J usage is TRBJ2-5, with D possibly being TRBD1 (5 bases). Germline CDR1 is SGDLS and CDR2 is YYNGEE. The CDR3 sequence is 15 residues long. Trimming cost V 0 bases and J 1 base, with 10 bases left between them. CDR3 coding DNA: TGTGCCAGCAGCGTAGGGGGCGGCCTCCAAGAGACCCAGTACTTC. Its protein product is CASSVGGGLQETQYF.

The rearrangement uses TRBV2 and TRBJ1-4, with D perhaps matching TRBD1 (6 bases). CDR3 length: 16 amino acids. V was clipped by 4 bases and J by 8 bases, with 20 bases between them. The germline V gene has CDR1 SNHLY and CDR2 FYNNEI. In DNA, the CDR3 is TGTGCCAGCAGTGCCCAAACAGGGCGGGTTGCGGAAAAACTGTTTTTT. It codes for CASSAQTGRVAEKLFF.

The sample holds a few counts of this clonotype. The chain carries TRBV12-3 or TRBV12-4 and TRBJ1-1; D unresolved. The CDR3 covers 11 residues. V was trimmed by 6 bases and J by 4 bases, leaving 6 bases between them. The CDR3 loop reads CASRRSTEAFF. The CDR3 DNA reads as TGTGCCAGCAGGCGCTCCACTGAAGCTTTCTTT.

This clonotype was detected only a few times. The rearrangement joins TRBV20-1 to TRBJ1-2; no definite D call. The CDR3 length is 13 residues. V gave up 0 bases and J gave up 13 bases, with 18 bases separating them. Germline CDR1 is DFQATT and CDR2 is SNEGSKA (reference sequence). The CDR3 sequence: CSARDLQSSVGTF. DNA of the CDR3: TGCAGTGCTAGAGATCTGCAGTCTAGTGTGGGCACCTTC.

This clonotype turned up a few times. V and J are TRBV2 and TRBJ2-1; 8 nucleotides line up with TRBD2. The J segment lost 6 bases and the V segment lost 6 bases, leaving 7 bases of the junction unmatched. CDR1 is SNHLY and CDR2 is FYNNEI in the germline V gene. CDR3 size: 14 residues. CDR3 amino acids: CASRNAGTSNEQFF. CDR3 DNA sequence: TGTGCCAGCAGAAATGCCGGGACTAGCAATGAGCAGTTCTTC.

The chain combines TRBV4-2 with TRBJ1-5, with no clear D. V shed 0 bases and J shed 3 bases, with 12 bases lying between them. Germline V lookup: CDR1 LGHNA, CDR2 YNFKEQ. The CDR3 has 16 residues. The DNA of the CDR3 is TGTGCCAGCAGCCAAGATATTCAGCTGCCCAATCAGCCCCAGCATTTT. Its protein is CASSQDIQLPNQPQHF.

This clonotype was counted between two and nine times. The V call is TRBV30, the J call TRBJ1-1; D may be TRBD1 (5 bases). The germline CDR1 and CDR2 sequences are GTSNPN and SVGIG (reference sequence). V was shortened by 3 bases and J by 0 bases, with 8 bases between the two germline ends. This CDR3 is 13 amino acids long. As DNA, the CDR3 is TGTGCCTGGAGGGGGCTTCTGAACACTGAAGCTTTCTTT. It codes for CAWRGLLNTEAFF. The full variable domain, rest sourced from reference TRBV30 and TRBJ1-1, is SQTIHQWPATLVQPVGSPLSLECTVEGTSNPNLYWYRQAAGRGLQLLFYSVGIGQISSEVPQNLSASRPQDRQFILSSKKLLLSDSGFYLCAWRGLLNTEAFFGQGTRLTVV.

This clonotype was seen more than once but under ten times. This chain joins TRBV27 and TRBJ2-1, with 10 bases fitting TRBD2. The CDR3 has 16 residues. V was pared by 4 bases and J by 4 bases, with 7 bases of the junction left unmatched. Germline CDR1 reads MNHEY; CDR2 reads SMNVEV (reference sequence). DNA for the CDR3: TGTGCCAGCAGTTCTCTACTAGCGGGACCGTACAATGAGCAGTTCTTC. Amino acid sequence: CASSSLLAGPYNEQFF.